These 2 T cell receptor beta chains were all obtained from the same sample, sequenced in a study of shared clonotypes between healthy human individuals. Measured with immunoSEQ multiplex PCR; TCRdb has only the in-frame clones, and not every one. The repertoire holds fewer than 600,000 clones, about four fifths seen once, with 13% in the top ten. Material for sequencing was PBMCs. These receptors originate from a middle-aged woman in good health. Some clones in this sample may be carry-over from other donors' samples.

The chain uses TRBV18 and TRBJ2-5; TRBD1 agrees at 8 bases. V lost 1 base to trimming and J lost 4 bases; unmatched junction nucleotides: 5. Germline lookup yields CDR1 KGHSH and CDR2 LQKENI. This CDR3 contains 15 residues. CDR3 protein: CASSPRTGSLETQYF. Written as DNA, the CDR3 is TGTGCCAGCTCACCACGGACAGGGTCCCTAGAGACCCAGTACTTC.

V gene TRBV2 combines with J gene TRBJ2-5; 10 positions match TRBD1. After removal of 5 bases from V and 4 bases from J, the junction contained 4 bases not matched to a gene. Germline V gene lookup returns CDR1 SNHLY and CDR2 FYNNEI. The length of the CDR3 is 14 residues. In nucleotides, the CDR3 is TGTGCCAGCAGTATCGGGACAGGGGTAGAGACCCAGTACTTC. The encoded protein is CASSIGTGVETQYF.